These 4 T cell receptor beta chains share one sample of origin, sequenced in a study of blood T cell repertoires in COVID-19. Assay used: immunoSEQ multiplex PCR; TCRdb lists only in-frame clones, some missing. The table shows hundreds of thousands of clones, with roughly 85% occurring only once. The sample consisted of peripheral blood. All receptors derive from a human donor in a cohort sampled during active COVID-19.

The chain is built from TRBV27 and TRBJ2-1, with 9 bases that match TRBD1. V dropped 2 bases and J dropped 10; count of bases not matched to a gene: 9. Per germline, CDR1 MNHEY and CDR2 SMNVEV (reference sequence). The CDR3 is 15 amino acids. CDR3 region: CASSLISDRGEEQFF. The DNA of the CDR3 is TGTGCCAGCAGTTTAATATCGGACAGGGGAGAGGAGCAGTTCTTC.

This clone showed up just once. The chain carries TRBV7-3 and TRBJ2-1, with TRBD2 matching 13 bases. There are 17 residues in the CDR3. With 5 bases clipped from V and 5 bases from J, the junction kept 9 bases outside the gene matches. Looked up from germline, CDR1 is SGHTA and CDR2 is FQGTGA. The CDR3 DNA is TGTGCCAGCAGCCCACGGAAGGGACTAGCGGGGAACAATGAGCAGTTCTTC. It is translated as CASSPRKGLAGNNEQFF.

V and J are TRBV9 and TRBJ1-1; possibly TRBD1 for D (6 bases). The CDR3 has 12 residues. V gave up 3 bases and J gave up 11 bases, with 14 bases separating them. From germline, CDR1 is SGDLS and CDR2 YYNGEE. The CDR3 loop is CASSAMTGQAFF. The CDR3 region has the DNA TGTGCCAGCAGCGCTATGACAGGCCAGGCTTTCTTT. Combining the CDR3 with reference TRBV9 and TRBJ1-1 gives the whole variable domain DSGVTQTPKHLITATGQRVTLRCSPRSGDLSVYWYQQSLDQGLQFLIQYYNGEERAKGNILERFSAQQFPDLHSELNLSSLELGDSALYFCASSAMTGQAFFGQGTRLTVV.

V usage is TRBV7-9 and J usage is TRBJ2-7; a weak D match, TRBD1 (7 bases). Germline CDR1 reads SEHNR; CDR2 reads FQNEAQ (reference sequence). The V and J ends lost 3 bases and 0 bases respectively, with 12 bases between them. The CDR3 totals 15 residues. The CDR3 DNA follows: TGTGCCAGCAGCTTTGGCAGGGGGGTCTCCTACGAGCAGTACTTC. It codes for CASSFGRGVSYEQYF.